This T cell receptor beta chain was retrieved from a study of cytomegalovirus exposure and HLA in healthy donors. Notes on the study in general: For most TCR beta V segments, an earlier analysis put the productive rate at about 90% or about 30% of the time. Equally common other TCR beta chains were less clonally expanded than HLA-associated ones, a later analysis found.

This clone turned up a few times. Its antigen is not known. V lost 1 base, J lost 6 bases, and 16 bases lay in between. Germline V gene sequence: CDR1 SEHNR, CDR2 FQNEAQ (reference sequence). This CDR3 is 16 amino acids long. 13 Jbeta primers and 60 Vbeta primers were used for the PCR. TCRdb's table, derived via immunoSEQ multiplex PCR, lists solely in-frame clones and lacks some. The sample has about 89,000 clones, 85% seen once. Source material: PBMCs. This TCR came from a man aged 35-49 years in good health and CMV-seropositive. The rearrangement uses TRBV7-9 and TRBJ1-5; D unclear. Here the CDR3 reads CASSLDAGTAGQPQHF. As DNA, the CDR3 is TGTGCCAGCAGCTTAGATGCAGGCACGGCTGGTCAGCCCCAGCATTTT. Combining the CDR3 with reference TRBV7-9 and TRBJ1-5 gives the whole variable domain DTGVSQNPRHKITKRGQNVTFRCDPISEHNRLYWYRQTLGQGPEFLTYFQNEAQLEKSRLLSDRFSAERPKGSFSTLEIQRTEQGDSAMYLCASSLDAGTAGQPQHFGDGTRLSIL.